A single sample is the source of the 29 T cell receptor delta chains below, sequenced in a study of γδ T cells in repeated Plasmodium falciparum infection (dated by TCRdb to the early 2020s). Vgamma9/Vdelta2+ and Vdelta2-negative gammadelta T cell populations were flow-sorted from peripheral blood mononuclear cells for bulk TCR repertoire analysis. Library generation was performed with multiplex PCR. Sequencing was performed on an Illumina MiSeq. TCRdb reanalyzed the public reads with the CATT caller, and identical DNA sequences were merged afterwards. This sample holds around 86,000 delta-chain clones; approximately 1.4% were observed only once. The top ten clones comprise about 10% of the sample. Sequenced input: gamma-delta T cells from blood. These receptors were obtained from a pool of human donors (malaria-infected and uninfected, not separated).

This clone is labeled as medium-sized (0.01 to 0.1%). CDR3 protein: CACGRPGGGTLYTDKLIF. CDR3 in DNA: TGTGCCTGTGGACGCCCTGGGGGCGGCACCCTGTACACCGATAAACTCATCTTT. This rearrangement joins TRDV2 to TRDJ1, with 7 bases matching TRDD3. CDR1 is GEAIGNYY and CDR2 is EKD in the germline V gene. This CDR3 has 18 amino acids. J lost 0 bases, V lost 5 bases, and 17 bases had no gene match.

Notes on this clone: The TCRdb record carries a much larger clone's protein, which differs from this DNA's translation at residue 5; a read error is the likely cause, and the protein listed here is the DNA translation. This chain uses TRDV2 with TRDJ3; no clear D. No J gene is reported in TCRdb; it was inferred here by comparing the DNA with germline. V gave up 3 bases and J gave up 0 bases, with 14 bases separating them. Germline CDR1 GEAIGNYY, CDR2 EKD. CDR3 length equals 18 residues. The chain's CDR3 is CACDAMEVSSWDTRQMFF. Here the CDR3 DNA reads TGTGCCTGTGACGCCATGGAGGTCAGCTCCTGGGACACCCGACAGATGTTTTTC.

A few counts support this clone. TCRdb's protein, taken from a much larger clone, differs from this DNA's translation at residue 11, likely owing to a read error; the protein displayed comes from the DNA. V usage is TRDV1 and J usage is TRDJ1, with D possibly TRDD3 on 6 matching bases. V was trimmed by 2 bases and J by 8 bases, leaving 18 bases between them. The germline gives CDR1 TSWWSYY, CDR2 QGS. The CDR3 is 15 residues long. As DNA, the CDR3 is TGTGCTCTTGGGGAATGTGTACGGACTGGGAGGAAACTCATCTTT. Protein sequence: CALGECVRTGRKLIF.

This clone was counted only a few times. A far larger clone is off by one base, so a read error is likely. This specimen includes other DNA sequences encoding the same CDR3. The V segment is TRDV1, and no J call was made; the listed D gene, TRDD3, was not tested against the DNA. Looked up from germline, CDR1 is TSWWSYY and CDR2 is QGS. The CDR3 runs to 19 residues. The CDR3 spells CALGKPWGLSSWDTRQMFF. The CDR3 nucleotides read TGTGCTCTTGGGAAGCCCTGGGGCCTCAGCTCCTGGGACACCCGACAGATGTTCTTC.

As regards this clone: A read error may account for a junction end that differs from germline. Other DNA sequences in the sample encode the same CDR3. The V call is TRDV1, the J call TRDJ1; TRDD3 is a possible D gene (5 bases). Here the J gene was assigned by germline matching of the DNA, as TCRdb has none. This CDR3 spans 16 amino acids. Germline-derived CDR1 and CDR2 are TSWWSYY and QGS. The CDR3 region is CALGAYAPHYTDKLIF. The CDR3, as DNA: TGTGCGCTTGGGGCATACGCACCGCACTACACCGATAAACTCATCTTT.

This clone has a count of ten or more. This likely reflects a read error, since a far larger clone is one base away. Distinct nucleotide sequences in the sample also encode this CDR3. The chain has TRDV1 and TRDJ1; TRDD2 matches at 8 bases. Per germline, CDR1 TSWWSYY and CDR2 QGS. The V segment lost 5 bases and the J segment 7 bases; nucleotides outside the gene matches: 15. The CDR3 contains 16 residues. CDR3 in DNA: TGTGCTCTTGGGAAGCTTCCTACTAGGATGGGGAGTAAACTCATCTTT. This translates into CALGKLPTRMGSKLIF.

A word on this clone: TCRdb's entry gives the protein of a much larger clone, which mismatches this DNA's translation at residue 8, likely from a read error; the protein reported here is translated from the DNA. The chain couples TRDV1 to TRDJ1; 7 bases are a match to TRDD3. No J gene was available from TCRdb, and it was assigned here by a germline match of the DNA. V gave up 1 base and J gave up 0 bases; unmatched junction bases: 14. This CDR3 comprises 19 residues. From germline, CDR1 is TSWWSYY and CDR2 QGS. CDR3 DNA: TGTGCTCTTGGGGAACACAAGGAAGTACTGGGGCCGTACACCGATAAACTCATCTTT. This translates into CALGEHKEVLGPYTDKLIF.

This clone was recorded a few times. TCRdb pairs this DNA with a much larger clone's protein that differs at residue 17, likely a read error; the protein shown was translated from the DNA. The chain combines TRDV2 with TRDJ1; 12 bases fit TRDD3. This CDR3 is built from 19 residues. The germline V gene has CDR1 GEAIGNYY and CDR2 EKD. The chain's CDR3 is CACDSIGVVTGGYTDKHIF. The CDR3 bases are TGTGCCTGTGACTCCATAGGGGTCGTTACTGGGGGATACACCGATAAACACATCTTT.

The CDR3 is CALGELPLDWGLYTDKLIF. CDR3 DNA sequence: TGTGCTCTTGGGGAACTCCCCCTCGACTGGGGGTTGTACACCGATAAACTCATCTTT. This sequence joins TRDV1 and TRDJ1; 8 nucleotides line up with TRDD3. TCRdb carries no J gene annotation; the J gene was assigned here by matching the DNA with germline. The V segment lost 0 bases and the J segment 0 bases; nucleotides outside the gene matches: 12. The CDR3 totals 19 residues. Germline V gene lookup returns CDR1 TSWWSYY and CDR2 QGS.

Ten or more counts support this clone. The chain carries TRDV1 and TRDJ1; TRDD3 might be the D (8 bases). Trimming took off 5 bases at V and 0 bases at J, with 40 bases between the two ends. CDR1 and CDR2 from the germline V gene are TSWWSYY and QGS. CDR3 length: 24 amino acids. The CDR3 DNA reads as TGTGCTCTTGGGCCAAGGCTCCATTCCTACGAAGGCCCTGGGGGAGGGTACTACACCGATAAACTCATCTTT. This codes for CALGPRLHSYEGPGGGYYTDKLIF.

Notes on this clone: A far larger clone is a single base away, which makes a read error likely. Other DNA sequences in this sample translate to the same CDR3. J is TRDJ2 and V is TRDV1; TRDD3 matches 12 bases. TCRdb carries no J gene annotation; the J gene was assigned here by matching the DNA with germline. CDR1 is TSWWSYY, CDR2 QGS, per germline. The CDR3 spans 22 residues. V shed 3 bases and J 4 bases; nucleotides not matched to a gene: 21. The CDR3 loop is CALGERLKLRTGGYCPTAQLFF. CDR3 nucleotides: TGTGCTCTTGGGGAGCGGCTTAAACTCCGTACTGGGGGATACTGCCCGACAGCACAACTCTTCTTT.

Note on this clone: A far larger clone is just one base off, so this is likely a read error. The identical CDR3 is also encoded by other nucleotide sequences in the sample. Although no V gene was called, TRDJ1 is the J gene; the D call of TRDD3 is as the table states it, not checked on the DNA. There are 23 residues in the CDR3. The CDR3 sequence is CALGEPQSFPPNWGIAPADKLIF. CDR3 in DNA: TGTGCTCTCGGGGAACCGCAATCCTTCCCTCCAAACTGGGGGATAGCCCCCGCCGATAAACTCATCTTT.

This clone was detected only a few times. This is likely an artifact of a read error, given a far larger clone one base away. Different DNA sequences within this sample yield the same CDR3. The chain recombines TRDV2 with TRDJ1; D gene ambiguous. The J gene was missing in TCRdb and was found by matching the end of the DNA to germline. V lost 0 bases and J 2 bases, leaving 12 bases between the germline ends. The CDR3 consists of 15 residues. The germline V gene encodes CDR1 GEAIGNYY and CDR2 EKD. The CDR3 coding sequence is TGTGCCTGTGACACCGAGGTTCCGTATACCGATAAACTCATCTTT. Translating it yields CACDTEVPYTDKLIF.

This clone was observed a handful of times. The amino acid sequence in TCRdb belongs to a much larger clone and departs from this DNA's translation at residue 4, likely a sequencing read error; the sequence shown is translated from the DNA. The CDR3, as DNA: TGTGCTCTTTGGGAACGTCCCTACCCCACCTTACTGGGGGGATACACCACGATCGCCGTGCGGTACACCGATAAACTCATCTTT. Protein: CALWERPYPTLLGGYTTIAVRYTDKLIF. The chain has TRDV1 and TRDJ1; 9 bases align to TRDD3. Germline CDR1 and CDR2: TSWWSYY and QGS. The CDR3 runs 28 residues.

This clone has just a few counts. A read error likely explains this, since a far larger clone differs by one base. Other DNA variants within this sample encode the same CDR3. The chain is built from TRDV1 and TRDJ1; the match to TRDD3 covers 10 bases. TCRdb lists no J gene, so it was determined here by aligning the DNA to germline. The CDR3 contains 22 residues. Germline CDR1 is TSWWSYY and CDR2 is QGS. With V trimmed by 3 bases and J by 2 bases, 24 bases remained unmatched. The DNA of the CDR3 is TGTGCTCTTGGGGAGCGGGGGCCTTCCCACATACCCGGACTGGGGGATACCGATAAACTCATCTTT. It codes for CALGERGPSHIPGLGDTDKLIF.

This chain links TRDV1 with TRDJ1, with 9 bases aligning to TRDD3. Since TCRdb gives no J gene, matching the DNA to germline was used here to assign it. V shed 3 bases and J 7 bases; nucleotides not matched to a gene: 24. CDR3 length: 20 residues. CDR1 and CDR2 (germline): TSWWSYY, QGS. The CDR3 DNA reads as TGTGCTCTTGGGGAGCCCGAAGCCTCGTACTGGGGGACCCCCTATAGTAAACTCATCTTT. The encoded protein is CALGEPEASYWGTPYSKLIF.

V is TRDV1 and J is TRDJ1; 9 nucleotides agree with TRDD3. No J gene is reported in TCRdb; it was inferred here by comparing the DNA with germline. CDR1 is TSWWSYY and CDR2 is QGS in the germline V gene. With 0 bases clipped from V and 0 bases from J, the junction kept 8 bases outside the gene matches. The CDR3 runs 18 residues. CDR3 amino acids: CALGELPLGDRDTDKLIF. DNA for the CDR3: TGTGCTCTTGGGGAACTCCCACTGGGGGACCGAGACACCGATAAACTCATCTTT.

This clone came up many times. This DNA translates differently at residue 11 from the TCRdb protein, which is that of a much larger clone; a read error is likely, and the protein shown is the DNA's own translation. Distinct nucleotide sequences in the sample also encode this CDR3. The V gene is TRDV2, the J gene TRDJ1, with 12 positions matching TRDD3. TCRdb offers no J gene call, so here the DNA was matched to germline to obtain one. Germline assignment: CDR1 GEAIGNYY and CDR2 EKD. J lost 1 base, V lost 3 bases, and 8 bases had no gene match. The CDR3 is made up of 17 amino acids. This CDR3 is CACDSLLGDTGTDKLIF. The DNA of the CDR3 is TGTGCCTGTGACTCCTTACTGGGGGATACCGGCACCGATAAACTCATCTTT.

This clone was counted only a few times. Translating this DNA gives a protein that differs at residue 3 from the TCRdb one, which belongs to a much larger clone; a read error is likely, and the protein shown is this translation. The chain uses TRDV1 and TRDJ1; 8 positions agree with TRDD3. The J gene, missing from TCRdb, was assigned here through DNA to germline matching. CDR3 length: 19 residues. Germline loops: CDR1 TSWWSYY, CDR2 QGS. CDR3 sequence: CAPGELTSFRGIYADKLIF. The CDR3 DNA is TGTGCTCCTGGGGAGCTGACTTCCTTCAGGGGGATATACGCCGATAAACTCATCTTT.

This clone was seen ten or more times. This DNA's translation and the protein TCRdb lists, from a much larger clone, do not match at residue 13, likely due to a read error; the protein shown is translated from the DNA. V gene TRDV2 combines with J gene TRDJ3; weak D call: TRDD3 (5 bases). The J gene was missing in TCRdb and was found by matching the end of the DNA to germline. The CDR3 sequence is 18 residues long. Germline loops: CDR1 GEAIGNYY, CDR2 EKD. The CDR3 coding sequence is TGTGCCTGTGACACCCTCCTCCAGAGCTCCTGGGACGCCCGACAGATGTTTTTC. It codes for CACDTLLQSSWDARQMFF.

The chain combines TRDV1 with TRDJ1; 8 positions agree with TRDD3. TCRdb does not report a J gene; here it was assigned by matching the DNA to germline references. Germline trimming cut 0 bases from V and 0 bases from J; bases unmatched to any gene: 12. The germline V gene has CDR1 TSWWSYY and CDR2 QGS. This CDR3 spans 19 amino acids. For the CDR3, the DNA is TGTGCTCTTGGGGAACTAGGGGTGGGGGATGATCCGTACACCGATAAACTCATCTTT. Its protein is CALGELGVGDDPYTDKLIF.

This clone was observed a few times. The TCRdb protein comes from a much larger clone and disagrees with this DNA's translation at residue 4, likely due to a read error; the protein given here is derived from the DNA. CDR3 in amino acids: CACATLGDPTAQLFF. CDR3 in DNA: TGTGCCTGTGCCACCCTGGGGGATCCGACAGCACAACTCTTCTTT. This chain joins TRDV2 and TRDJ2; 9 nucleotides match TRDD3. From germline, CDR1 is GEAIGNYY and CDR2 EKD. The CDR3 is 15 residues long.

Of note for this clone: A far larger clone is one nucleotide away, so this likely arose from a read error. Different DNA sequences within this sample yield the same CDR3. This sequence joins TRDV3 and TRDJ1; D remains unclear. The J gene was not available in TCRdb and was assigned here by matching the DNA to germline segments. The CDR3 has 17 amino acids. Germline values: CDR1 TVYSNPD, CDR2 GDNSRS (reference sequence). The germline V and J ends were trimmed by 3 bases and 0 bases, with 23 bases remaining between them. CDR3: CALRPYPTSKYTDKLIF. The CDR3 region has the DNA TGTGCCTTGCGTCCTTACCCAACATCTAAGTACACCGATAAACTCATCTTT.

The chain has TRDV2 and TRDJ1, with 11 nucleotides matching TRDD3. TCRdb is silent on the J gene; assignment here came from matching the DNA to germline. Germline CDR1 GEAIGNYY, CDR2 EKD. This CDR3 has 18 amino acids. V lost 0 bases, J lost 4 bases, and 12 bases stayed unmatched. The CDR3 loop reads CACDTVGLGDTSGDKLIF. The CDR3 DNA reads as TGTGCCTGTGACACCGTCGGTCTGGGGGATACTTCTGGCGATAAACTCATCTTT.

As for this clone: At one boundary the junction diverges from the germline segment, which might be a read error. This sequence joins TRDV1 and TRDJ2, with D maybe TRDD3 (5 bases). The CDR3 runs to 19 residues. Germline values: CDR1 TSWWSYY, CDR2 QGS. In DNA, the CDR3 is TGTGCTCTTGGGGAAGGCCTAAGGGGGCCGTCGTATTTGACAGTACAACTCTTCTTT. This codes for CALGEGLRGPSYLTVQLFF.

In regard to this clone: TCRdb has a much larger clone's protein, which differs at residue 14 from the translation of this DNA, likely because of a read error; what is shown is the protein translated from the DNA. J is TRDJ1 and V is TRDV2; the match to TRDD3 covers 12 bases. TCRdb does not report a J gene; here it was assigned by matching the DNA to germline references. V dropped 3 bases and J dropped 3; count of bases not matched to a gene: 16. Germline values: CDR1 GEAIGNYY, CDR2 EKD. CDR3 length equals 19 residues. CDR3 protein: CACDALPTGGYSYADKLIF. The CDR3, as DNA: TGTGCCTGTGACGCGCTCCCAACTGGGGGATACTCCTACGCCGATAAACTCATCTTT.

With respect to this clone: TCRdb's protein for this DNA is that of a much larger clone and differs from the translation at residue 14, likely a read error; the protein shown is the DNA translation. The chain combines TRDV1 with TRDJ1; D assignment may be TRDD2 or TRDD3 (5 bases each). CDR3 size: 21 residues. Trimming stripped 0 bases from V and 0 bases from J, with 26 bases between. CDR1 is TSWWSYY and CDR2 is QGS in the germline V gene. CDR3 nucleotide sequence: TGTGCTCTTGGGGAACTGGGCCTCCTCCTTCTTACGGGGGGGTACACCGATAAACTCATCTTT. It translates to CALGELGLLLLTGGYTDKLIF.

Many counts were recorded for this clone. The chain recombines TRDV1 with TRDJ1, with 13 bases fitting TRDD3. CDR3 size: 21 residues. The junction had 20 bases not matched to a gene; V was cut back by 2 bases and J by 5 bases. Germline V gives CDR1 TSWWSYY, CDR2 QGS. The CDR3 reads CALGEGSFYLTGGYARDKLIF. CDR3 coding DNA: TGTGCTCTTGGGGAAGGGAGCTTCTACCTGACTGGGGGATACGCGAGGGATAAACTCATCTTT.

This clone has just a few counts. TCRdb shows a much larger clone's protein in place of this DNA's translation, and the two differ at residue 14, likely through a read error; the protein shown is translated from the DNA. The genes are TRDV1 and TRDJ1, with TRDD3 identical over 12 bases. Here the J gene was assigned by germline matching of the DNA, as TCRdb has none. V trimming: 4 bases; J trimming: 3 bases; junction bases outside the gene matches: 15. This CDR3 is built from 19 residues. The germline gives CDR1 TSWWSYY, CDR2 QGS. The CDR3 protein is CALGGWYWGIPGPPDKLIF. Here the CDR3 DNA reads TGTGCTCTTGGGGGATGGTACTGGGGGATACCCGGCCCGCCCGATAAACTCATCTTT.